This paragraph covers one T cell receptor (beta chain) sequence. This clone's antigen is unknown. Base-call qualities are not available, and no considerably larger clone is one nucleotide away. V is clipped by 2 bases and J by 0 bases, and the sequence between their germline boundaries is 5 bases long. The germline V gene supplies CDR1 SGDLS and CDR2 YYNGEE. Inclusive of the bounding cysteine and phenylalanine, the CDR3 is 13 residues long. Only the CDR3 DNA is retained, 39 bases long and in frame from the first base. This sample was taken from a study of T cells in Graves' hyperthyroidism and ophthalmopathy (dated by TCRdb to about 2019). As for the study more broadly: A discovery cohort of 95 to 100 patients, about 40 with Graves' ophthalmopathy and fewer than 65 with stable Graves' hyperthyroidism, was used to find distinguishing TCR V-J signatures. An independent validation cohort of fewer than 20 hyperthyroidism patients and some 15 patients who later progressed to ophthalmopathy tested prospective prediction of ophthalmopathy. For training and testing, the 100 patients in the discovery cohort were randomly divided in a 7:3 ratio. In about six Graves' hyperthyroidism patients, the study also compared T-cell repertoires from thyroid tissue with T-cell repertoires from blood. After sampling, hyperthyroidism patients received methimazole starting at 30 mg daily, and ophthalmopathy patients received high-dose intravenous methylprednisolone. TCR Vbeta CDR3 sequencing of approximately 140 peripheral blood samples (roughly 43 ophthalmopathy, some 75 hyperthyroidism and roughly 17 progressor patients) is reported in the paper.

The TCR beta CDR3 regions were amplified from RNA transcripts. For the first round of RT-PCR on the TCR CDR3, the HTBI primer set was used together with the Qiagen OneStep RT-PCR kit. Libraries were constructed in a second round of multiplex PCR, after which size selection and purification were carried out. Libraries were sequenced paired-end with 100 bp reads on an Illumina HiSeq2000. In the paper's pipeline: SOAPnuke was used to process the raw data, removing reads that contained adapters or uncalled bases, had a mean Phred below 15, or lacked an exact match to the constant primer or identifier. COPE v1.2.5 was used to merge high-quality paired reads, and clonotypes were defined as unique nucleotide sequences. MiTCR v1.1 was used to align the clonotypes against IMGT TRBV, TRBD and TRBJ reference segments. The analysis included only V-J combinations with a frequency above 0.0001, which together covered around 99% of the repertoires. A TCS score was defined as the ratio of F50 (clonal expansion) to E x V (chaos), with BLOSUM62-based TCRdist applied between CDR3 peptides within each V-J. Welch's t-statistics and random forest reduced some 510 V-J features to fewer than 15, which were used in a naive Bayes classifier (R e1071). The Morisita-Horn index was used to measure how similar the thyroid and blood repertoires were. The public reads were reprocessed in TCRdb via fastp at Q25 and MiXCR, keeping in-frame beta chains. When rows share a CDR3 protein, they turn into one entry using the most common DNA and genes. The authors' filters were not applied to this entry. Across this sample there are about 610,000 distinct CDR3 sequences, with about 45% seen only once. The ten biggest clones cover more than 7% of the sample.

The full study reports these points: Most expanded thyroid clonotypes (frequency above 0.001) were also detected in blood, a finding suggesting that blood repertoires may reflect thyroid immune responses. A model built on a 13 V-J signature distinguished ophthalmopathy from stable hyperthyroidism, reaching approximately 89% sensitivity and under 84% specificity in cross-validation and 80%/75% in testing. Sample size was not statistically predetermined, and investigators were not blinded to group allocation. During validation, the model predicted progression to ophthalmopathy a median of about 6.5 months ahead of onset, with almost 71% sensitivity and less than 85% specificity.

Stable Graves' hyperthyroidism was defined as the absence of progression to ophthalmopathy over 18 months of follow-up. Hyperthyroidism patients were newly diagnosed, with disease duration under 2 months, and aged 18 to 65 years. Patients with uncontrolled infections, other autoimmune diseases, pregnancy or lactation were excluded. Diagnoses relied on clinical symptoms, serum thyroxine and TRAb, thyroid ultrasound and orbital computed tomography. Total RNA was extracted with Trizol reagent, and quality was checked on an Agilent 2100 Bioanalyzer. This sequence originates from a woman aged 18 to 35 with Graves' hyperthyroidism. The sample taken for sequencing was peripheral blood or thyroid tissue (not recorded which). This chain is built from TRBV9 and TRBJ1-1; no confident D gene assignment can be made. Read as DNA, the sequence is TGTGCCAGCAGCGTCGCCATGAACACTGAAGCTTTCTTT. Its translation is CASSVAMNTEAFF.